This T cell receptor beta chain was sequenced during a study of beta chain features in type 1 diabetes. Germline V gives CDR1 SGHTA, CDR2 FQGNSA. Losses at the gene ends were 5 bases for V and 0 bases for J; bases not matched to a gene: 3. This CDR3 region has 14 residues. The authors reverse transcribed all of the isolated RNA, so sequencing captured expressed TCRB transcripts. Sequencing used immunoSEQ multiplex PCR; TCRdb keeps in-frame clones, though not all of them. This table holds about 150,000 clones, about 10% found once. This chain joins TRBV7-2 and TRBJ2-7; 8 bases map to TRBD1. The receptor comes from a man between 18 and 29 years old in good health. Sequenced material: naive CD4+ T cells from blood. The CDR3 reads CASSRDRSSYEQYF. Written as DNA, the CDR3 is TGTGCCAGCAGCCGGGACAGGAGCTCCTACGAGCAGTACTTC.